This T cell receptor (beta chain) was sequenced during a study of Ad26.COV2.S vaccination and SARS-CoV-2 variants. Regarding treatment: approximately 18 received Ad26.COV2.S at low or high dose, single or two shots; about 5 received placebo; per-sample allocation not given. Sample collection was performed on day 63 after the first vaccine or placebo injection. Germline V gene data show CDR1 as SGHNT and CDR2 as YENEEA. CDR3 length: 15 residues. J lost 6 bases, V lost 1 base, and 6 bases had no gene match. The method was immunoSEQ multiplex PCR; TCRdb's version includes in-frame clones alone and lacks a portion of them. This table holds about 400,000 clones, 83% found once.

The chain combines TRBV11-3 with TRBJ2-3; 8 bases align to TRBD1. The clonotype comes from a person between 18 and 65 years old who received the Ad26.COV2.S COVID-19 vaccine or a placebo. This specimen was peripheral blood, taken in a trial of Ad26.COV2.S vaccine versus placebo. CDR3 bases: TGTGCCAGCAGCTTAGGGAGGACAGGGAAGGATACGCAGTATTTT. Protein product: CASSLGRTGKDTQYF.